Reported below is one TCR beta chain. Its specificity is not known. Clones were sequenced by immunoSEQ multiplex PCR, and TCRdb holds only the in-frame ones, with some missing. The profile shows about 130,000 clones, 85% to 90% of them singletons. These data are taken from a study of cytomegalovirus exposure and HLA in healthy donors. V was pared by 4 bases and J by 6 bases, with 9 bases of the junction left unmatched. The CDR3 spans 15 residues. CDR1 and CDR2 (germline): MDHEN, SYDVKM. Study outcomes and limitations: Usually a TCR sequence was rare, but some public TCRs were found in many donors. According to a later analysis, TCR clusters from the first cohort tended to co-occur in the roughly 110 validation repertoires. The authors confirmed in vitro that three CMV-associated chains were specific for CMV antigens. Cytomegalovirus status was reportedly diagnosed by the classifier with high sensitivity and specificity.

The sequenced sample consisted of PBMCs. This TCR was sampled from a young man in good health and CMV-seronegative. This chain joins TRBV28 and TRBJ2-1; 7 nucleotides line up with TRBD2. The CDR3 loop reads CASSSRGLNTNEQFF. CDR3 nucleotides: TGTGCCAGCAGTTCGAGGGGACTAAATACCAATGAGCAGTTCTTC.